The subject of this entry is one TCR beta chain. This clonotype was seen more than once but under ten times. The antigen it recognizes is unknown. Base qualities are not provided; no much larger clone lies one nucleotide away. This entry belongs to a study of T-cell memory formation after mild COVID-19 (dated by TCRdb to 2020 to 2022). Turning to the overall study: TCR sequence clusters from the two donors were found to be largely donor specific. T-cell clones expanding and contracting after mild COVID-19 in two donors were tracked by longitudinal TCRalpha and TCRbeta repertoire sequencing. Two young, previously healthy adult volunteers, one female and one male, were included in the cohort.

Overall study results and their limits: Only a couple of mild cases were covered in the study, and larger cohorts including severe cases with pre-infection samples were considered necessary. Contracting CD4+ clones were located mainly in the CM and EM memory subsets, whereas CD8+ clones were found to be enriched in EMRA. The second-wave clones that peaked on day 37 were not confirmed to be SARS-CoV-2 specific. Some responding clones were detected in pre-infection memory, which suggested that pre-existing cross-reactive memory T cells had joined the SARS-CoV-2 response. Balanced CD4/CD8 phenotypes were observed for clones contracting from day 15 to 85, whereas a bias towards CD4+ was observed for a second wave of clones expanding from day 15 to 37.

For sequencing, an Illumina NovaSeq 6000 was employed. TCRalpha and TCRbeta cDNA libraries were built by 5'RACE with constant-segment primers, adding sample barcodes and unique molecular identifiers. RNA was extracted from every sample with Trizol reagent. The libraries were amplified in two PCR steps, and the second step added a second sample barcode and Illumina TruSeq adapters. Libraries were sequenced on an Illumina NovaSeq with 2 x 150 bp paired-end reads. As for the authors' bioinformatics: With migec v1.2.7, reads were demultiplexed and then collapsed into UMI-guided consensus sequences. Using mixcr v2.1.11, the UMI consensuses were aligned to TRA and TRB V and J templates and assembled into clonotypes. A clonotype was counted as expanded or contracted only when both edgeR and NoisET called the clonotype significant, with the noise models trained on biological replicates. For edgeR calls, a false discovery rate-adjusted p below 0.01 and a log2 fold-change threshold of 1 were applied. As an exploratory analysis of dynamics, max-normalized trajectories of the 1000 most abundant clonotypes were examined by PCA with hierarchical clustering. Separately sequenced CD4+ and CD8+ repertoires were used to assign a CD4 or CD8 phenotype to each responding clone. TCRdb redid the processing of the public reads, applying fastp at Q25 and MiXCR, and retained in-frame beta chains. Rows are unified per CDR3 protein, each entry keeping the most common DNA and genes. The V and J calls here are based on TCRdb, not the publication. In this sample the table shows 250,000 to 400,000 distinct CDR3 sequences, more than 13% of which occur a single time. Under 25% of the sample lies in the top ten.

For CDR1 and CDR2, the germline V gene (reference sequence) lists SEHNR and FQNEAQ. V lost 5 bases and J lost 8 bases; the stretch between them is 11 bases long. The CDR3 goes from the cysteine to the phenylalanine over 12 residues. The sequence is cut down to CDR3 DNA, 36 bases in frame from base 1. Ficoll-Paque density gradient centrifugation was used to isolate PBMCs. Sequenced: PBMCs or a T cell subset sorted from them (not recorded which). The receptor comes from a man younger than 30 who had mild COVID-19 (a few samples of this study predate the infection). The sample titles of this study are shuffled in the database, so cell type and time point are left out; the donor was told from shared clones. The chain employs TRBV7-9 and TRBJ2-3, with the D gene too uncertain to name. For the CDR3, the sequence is CASSPPLVTQYF. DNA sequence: TGTGCCAGCAGCCCCCCCCTCGTTACGCAGTATTTT.